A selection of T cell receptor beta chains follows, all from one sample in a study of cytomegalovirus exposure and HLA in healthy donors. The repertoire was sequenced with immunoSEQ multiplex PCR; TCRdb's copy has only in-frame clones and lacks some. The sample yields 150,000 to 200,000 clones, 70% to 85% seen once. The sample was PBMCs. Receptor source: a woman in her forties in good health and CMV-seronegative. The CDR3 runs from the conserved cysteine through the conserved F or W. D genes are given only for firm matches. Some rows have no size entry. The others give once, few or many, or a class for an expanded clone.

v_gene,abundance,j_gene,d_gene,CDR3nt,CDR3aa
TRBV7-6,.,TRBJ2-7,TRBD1,TGTGCCAGCAGCCCTCTGACGGGGACAGGGCTGTCCGAGCAGTACTTC,CASSPLTGTGLSEQYF
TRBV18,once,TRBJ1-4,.,TGTGCCAGCTCACGAAACAGGGACGATAATGAAAAACTGTTTTTT,CASSRNRDDNEKLFF
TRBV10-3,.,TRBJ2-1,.,TGTGCGAGTAGGGGCGGGGACTGGGTGCAGTTCTTC,CASRGGDWVQFF
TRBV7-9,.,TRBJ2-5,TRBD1,TGTGCCAGCAGCCGGACAGGGAAACAAGAGACCCAGTACTTC,CASSRTGKQETQYF
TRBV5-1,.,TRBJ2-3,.,TGCGCCAGCAGAGATTCGACTGCCCGGACGCAGTATTTT,CASRDSTARTQYF
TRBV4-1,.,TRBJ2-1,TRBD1,TGCGCCAGCAGCCTAGACAGGGGTCGGAGCTCCTACAATGAGCAGTTCTTC,CASSLDRGRSSYNEQFF
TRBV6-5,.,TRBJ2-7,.,TGTGCCAGCAGACAGGTGAACGAGCAGTACTTC,CASRQVNEQYF
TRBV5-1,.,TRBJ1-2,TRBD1,TGCGCCAGCAACGACCTTGGTGGACAGGGTAGGGGTTATGGCTACACCTTC,CASNDLGGQGRGYGYTF
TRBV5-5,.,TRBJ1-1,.,TGTGCCAGCAGCTTGAACATGAACACTGAAGCTTTCTTT,CASSLNMNTEAFF
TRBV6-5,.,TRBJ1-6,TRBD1,TGTGCCAGCAGAACAAGGGGGCTGAGGAATTCACCCCTCCACTTT,CASRTRGLRNSPLHF
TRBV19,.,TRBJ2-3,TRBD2,TGTGCCAGTGGGGCTAGCGGGAGGACTAGCACAGATACGCAGTATTTT,CASGASGRTSTDTQYF
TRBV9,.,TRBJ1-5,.,TGTGCCAGCAGCGTAGAATCGGGTGGTCAGCCCCAGCATTTT,CASSVESGGQPQHF
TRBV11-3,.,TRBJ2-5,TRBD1,TGTGCCAGCAGCTCCAACAGGGGGCTGGAGACCCAGTACTTC,CASSSNRGLETQYF
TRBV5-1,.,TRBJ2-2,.,TGCGCCAGCAGCCTAGAGACCTATCCCACCGGGGAGCTGTTTTTT,CASSLETYPTGELFF
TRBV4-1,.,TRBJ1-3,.,TGCGCCAGCAGCCCCCCGGGGGGGCCATCTGGAAACACCATATATTTT,CASSPPGGPSGNTIYF
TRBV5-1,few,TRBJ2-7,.,TGCGCCAGCAGCTTGTCCCCCGTATTCGAGCAGTACTTC,CASSLSPVFEQYF
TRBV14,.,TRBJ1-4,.,TGTGCCAGCAGTCTTCAATTGGGGGCGGGCGAAAAACTGTTTTTT,CASSLQLGAGEKLFF
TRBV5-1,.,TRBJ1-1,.,TGCGCCAGCAACCCTGGCGAGGGGGAACAGAGGGCTTTCTTT,CASNPGEGEQRAFF
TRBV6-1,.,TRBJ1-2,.,TGTGCCAGCAGCGTTGACCCGCAGGGGAGCGGCTACACCTTC,CASSVDPQGSGYTF
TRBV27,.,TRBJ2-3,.,TGTGCCAGCAGTTTACAATTAGCTTCTGGGGGGGGGCCCACAGATACGCAGTATTTT,CASSLQLASGGGPTDTQYF